This TCR beta chain is drawn from a study of control samples from healthy donors and cancer patients. In this sample, this clone turned up a few times. The trim removed 4 bases at V and 5 bases at J, leaving 13 bases unmatched. The CDR3 runs to 16 residues. Germline V gives CDR1 SGHRS, CDR2 YFSETQ. Using immunoSEQ multiplex PCR, the repertoire was profiled, and TCRdb retains in-frame clones only, with some absent. Seen here are approximately 49,000 clones, 65% to 90% observed once, and the top ten hold about 3%. What was sequenced was PBMCs. The chain joins TRBV5-1 to TRBJ2-5; TRBD2 matches at 8 bases. The sequence was collected from a woman aged 45-65 years with lung cancer. CDR3 nucleotides: TGCGCCAGCAGCCGATGGCGGGGGGCGGGGGAGGAGACCCAGTACTTC. Protein sequence: CASSRWRGAGEETQYF.